The T cell receptor (beta chain) described here comes from a study of PD-1 blockade in classical Hodgkin lymphoma. Profiling relied on immunoSEQ multiplex PCR, and the TCRdb table lists in-frame clones only, not all of them. The data contain 11,000 to 15,000 clones, roughly 80% of them singletons. Overall study findings and caveats: Exclusion was applied to patients who started nivolumab under 1 year after ASCT. Nothing has yet pinned down what causes the repertoire differences, possibly disease activity or prior therapy. By C4D1, CD4+ diversity increased significantly, especially in complete responders.

The CDR3 covers 12 residues. Germline CDR1 reads MNHEY; CDR2 reads SVGAGI. Trimming pared 6 bases from V and 7 bases from J, leaving 9 bases between. Every one of the patients relapsed after autologous stem cell transplantation (brentuximab vedotin exposure was variable). On this clone itself: The antigen is unknown.

The chain links TRBV6-5 to TRBJ1-4; D remains ambiguous. This clonotype originated in a human donor with classical Hodgkin lymphoma. The sequenced sample was peripheral blood mononuclear cells (PBMCs), obtained before the second cycle of nivolumab. The CDR3 DNA reads as TGTGCCAGCAGCTACCCAGGTGAAAAACTGTTTTTT. This translates into CASSYPGEKLFF.